The 29 T cell receptor beta chains presented below share a single source sample, sequenced in a study of regulatory dendritic cells for organ transplantation. Profiling relied on immunoSEQ multiplex PCR, and the TCRdb table lists in-frame clones only, not all of them. The sample carries around 19,000 clones, about 70% recorded once. Sequencing was carried out using memory CD4+ T cells from blood. The subset here: CD45RO+ memory T cells. All receptors derive from a human donor in good health.

This chain connects TRBV2 to TRBJ2-3; 11 bases map to TRBD2. Per the germline V gene, CDR1 is SNHLY and CDR2 is FYNNEI. The CDR3 runs 16 residues. V shed 8 bases, J shed 8 bases, and the junction held 15 bases outside the gene matches. CDR3 nucleotide sequence: TGTGCCAGCCGACTGGAGGTAGCGGGGGGGCACCGTACGCAGTATTTT. Its translation: CASRLEVAGGHRTQYF.

The rearrangement joins TRBV9 to TRBJ1-3; 9 bases are shared with TRBD1. The CDR3 is made up of 15 amino acids. J lost 2 bases, V lost 4 bases, and 4 bases had no gene match. The germline gives CDR1 SGDLS, CDR2 YYNGEE. The CDR3 reads CASSPGQGPGNTIYF. DNA for the CDR3: TGTGCCAGCAGCCCGGGACAGGGACCTGGAAACACCATATATTTT.

The gene calls are TRBV5-1 and TRBJ2-1, with 7 bases fitting TRBD1. V was clipped by 0 bases and J by 2 bases; unmatched bases: 2. Germline V gives CDR1 SGHRS, CDR2 YFSETQ. CDR3 length: 15 amino acids. CDR3 in DNA: TGCGCCAGCAGCTTGGGACAGGGACCCTACAATGAGCAGTTCTTC. Translation gives CASSLGQGPYNEQFF.

Worth noting for this clone: Other DNA sequences in the same sample also yield this CDR3. The V gene is TRBV5-4, the J gene TRBJ2-7; TRBD1 aligns across 8 bases. The germline V gene has CDR1 SGHNT and CDR2 YYREEE (reference sequence). With 1 base clipped from V and 7 bases from J, the junction kept 1 base outside the gene matches. This CDR3 has 12 residues. Here the CDR3 reads CASSLTGGEQYF. The CDR3, as DNA: TGTGCCAGCAGCTTGACAGGGGGAGAGCAGTACTTC. Drawing the rest from reference TRBV5-4 and TRBJ2-7, the complete variable domain is ETGVTQSPTHLIKTRGQQVTLRCSSQSGHNTVSWYQQALGQGPQFIFQYYREEENGRGNFPPRFSGLQFPNYSSELNVNALELDDSALYLCASSLTGGEQYFGPGTRLTVT.

The chain employs TRBV19 and TRBJ2-5; a weak D match, TRBD2 (5 bases). The germline gives CDR1 LNHDA, CDR2 SQIVND (reference sequence). The CDR3 sequence is 13 residues long. The V end was cut by 5 bases, the J end by 6 bases, with 13 bases between. The CDR3 spells CASSAGPTQTQYF. The CDR3 coding sequence is TGTGCCAGTAGTGCGGGCCCCACCCAGACCCAGTACTTC. The whole variable domain, filled in from reference TRBV19 and TRBJ2-5, reads DGGITQSPKYLFRKEGQNVTLSCEQNLNHDAMYWYRQDPGQGLRLIYYSQIVNDFQKGDIAEGYSVSREKKESFPLTVTSAQKNPTAFYLCASSAGPTQTQYFGPGTRLLVL.

This chain uses TRBV6-1 with TRBJ1-1; possibly TRBD1 for D (6 bases). The CDR3 has 11 amino acids. The V and J ends lost 8 bases and 9 bases respectively, with 13 bases between them. Germline lookup yields CDR1 MNHNS and CDR2 SASEGT. This CDR3 reads CASFFGGQAFF. CDR3 nucleotide sequence: TGTGCCAGCTTTTTCGGGGGGCAAGCTTTCTTT.

This chain connects TRBV14 to TRBJ2-3; D remains ambiguous. CDR3 length: 14 amino acids. Germline assignment: CDR1 SGHDN and CDR2 FVKESK. V was clipped by 5 bases and J by 0 bases, with 9 bases between them. The CDR3 bases are TGTGCCAGCAGCATCGTCGTCAGCACAGATACGCAGTATTTT. Its protein is CASSIVVSTDTQYF.

The chain employs TRBV29-1 and TRBJ2-3; 12 bases map to TRBD2. Germline CDR1 is SQVTM and CDR2 is ANQGSEA. This CDR3 contains 15 residues. Trimming at V came to 4 bases and at J to 5 bases, leaving 7 bases not matched to a gene. Written as DNA, the CDR3 is TGCAGCGTTGCTAGCGGGGGGGCCGAGATAGATACGCAGTATTTT. Residues: CSVASGGAEIDTQYF.

The J gene is TRBJ1-5, the V gene TRBV5-8; 8 bases fit TRBD1. The CDR3 loop spans 17 amino acids. Trimming cost V 1 base and J 0 bases; bases outside gene matches: 6. Germline V gene lookup returns CDR1 SGHTS and CDR2 YDEGEE. The CDR3 here is CASSLSTGAVSNQPQHF. The CDR3 DNA reads TGTGCCAGCAGCTTGTCGACAGGGGCTGTTAGCAATCAGCCCCAGCATTTT.

V is TRBV2 and J is TRBJ1-5; 9 bases line up with TRBD1. The V gene end was trimmed by 6 bases and the J gene end by 2 bases; junction bases not matched to a gene: 5. CDR1 is SNHLY, CDR2 FYNNEI, per germline. This CDR3 has 15 residues. CDR3 bases: TGTGCCAGCAGCGGGGACAGGGAGGGCAATCAGCCCCAGCATTTT. It yields the protein CASSGDREGNQPQHF.

V is TRBV9 and J is TRBJ1-3; weak D call: TRBD1 (5 bases). This CDR3 is built from 18 residues. CDR1 is SGDLS, CDR2 YYNGEE, per germline. Trimming pared 3 bases from V and 0 bases from J, leaving 19 bases between. The CDR3 DNA follows: TGTGCCAGCAGCGGCGGGACCAGGACCCAGCACTCTGGAAACACCATATATTTT. Translating it yields CASSGGTRTQHSGNTIYF.

V usage is TRBV2 and J usage is TRBJ2-7; a weak D match, TRBD1 (6 bases). The CDR3 consists of 15 residues. Germline V gene data show CDR1 as SNHLY and CDR2 as FYNNEI. V lost 0 bases and J 2 bases, leaving 11 bases between the germline ends. The CDR3 region is CASSEARQAAYEQYF. CDR3 nucleotides: TGTGCCAGCAGTGAAGCGAGACAGGCAGCCTACGAGCAGTACTTC.

The chain carries TRBV18 and TRBJ1-3; 9 bases fit TRBD1. This CDR3 is 16 amino acids long. Per the germline V gene, CDR1 is KGHSH and CDR2 is LQKENI. The ends lost 2 bases at V and 0 bases at J; junction bases unmatched: 2. This CDR3 is CASSPGQGFSGNTIYF. Written as DNA, the CDR3 is TGTGCCAGCTCACCAGGACAGGGGTTCTCTGGAAACACCATATATTTT.

This clone was found a few times. This chain links TRBV2 with TRBJ1-2; TRBD1 is a possible D gene (6 bases). Germline loops: CDR1 SNHLY, CDR2 FYNNEI. Trimming took off 3 bases at V and 5 bases at J, with 10 bases between the two ends. The CDR3 extends over 13 amino acids. CDR3: CASSEGHRYGYTF. As DNA, the CDR3 is TGTGCCAGCAGTGAGGGACACAGATATGGCTACACCTTC.

This clone was seen a handful of times. The rearrangement uses TRBV19 and TRBJ1-1; a possible D gene is TRBD1 (6 bases). The germline CDR1 and CDR2 sequences are LNHDA and SQIVND (reference sequence). This CDR3 region has 13 residues. V was clipped by 7 bases and J by 6 bases, with 15 bases between them. The DNA of the CDR3 is TGTGCCAGTACCGGGCACAGGGAAGCTGAAGCTTTCTTT. Encoded protein: CASTGHREAEAFF.

The chain joins TRBV11-2 to TRBJ1-1, with 8 bases fitting TRBD1. CDR3 length: 14 residues. V shed 3 bases, J shed 4 bases, and the junction held 4 bases outside the gene matches. Per the germline V gene, CDR1 is SGHAT and CDR2 is FQNNGV. Here the CDR3 DNA reads TGTGCCAGCAGCTTCCGAACAGGGGGCACTGAAGCTTTCTTT. This translates into CASSFRTGGTEAFF. Filled out from reference TRBV11-2 and TRBJ1-1, the complete variable domain reads EAGVAQSPRYKIIEKRQSVAFWCNPISGHATLYWYQQILGQGPKLLIQFQNNGVVDDSQLPKDRFSAERLKGVDSTLKIQPAKLEDSAVYLCASSFRTGGTEAFFGQGTRLTVV.

V usage is TRBV11-2 and J usage is TRBJ2-5; TRBD1 aligns across 11 bases. From germline, CDR1 is SGHAT and CDR2 FQNNGV. With V trimmed by 3 bases and J by 1 base, 4 bases remained unmatched. The CDR3 contains 16 residues. The CDR3, as DNA: TGTGCCAGCAGCTTCAGGACAGGGGGCGTCCAAGAGACCCAGTACTTC. This encodes CASSFRTGGVQETQYF.

This chain links TRBV10-3 with TRBJ1-1, with a tentative D call TRBD1 (6 bases). V was trimmed by 6 bases and J by 1 base, leaving 9 bases between them. Germline V gene lookup returns CDR1 ENHRY and CDR2 SYGVKD. The CDR3 totals 13 residues. CDR3 residues: CAIRKQGNTEAFF. The CDR3 DNA is TGTGCCATCAGGAAACAGGGGAACACTGAAGCTTTCTTT.

This clone was seen only once. This sequence joins TRBV5-3 and TRBJ1-1; D is undetermined. TRBV5-3 is noted as an ORF with a role that remains uncertain. The CDR3 has 15 amino acids. V dropped 1 base and J dropped 0 bases, with 10 bases sitting between them. The CDR3 spells CARSLSHLMNTEAFF. The CDR3 DNA reads TGTGCCAGAAGCTTGTCACACCTGATGAACACTGAAGCTTTCTTT.

The chain carries TRBV7-3 and TRBJ2-3; 8 bases match TRBD2. This CDR3 is built from 15 residues. Germline CDR1 reads SGHTA; CDR2 reads FQGTGA. The V and J ends lost 0 bases and 6 bases, in that order; junction bases with no gene match: 5. CDR3 DNA sequence: TGTGCCAGCAGCTTAACCAGCGGGGGACCGGATACGCAGTATTTT. This gives the protein CASSLTSGGPDTQYF.

The J gene is TRBJ2-1, the V gene TRBV19; 13 bases align to TRBD2. Losses at the gene ends were 6 bases for V and 6 bases for J; bases not matched to a gene: 5. Looked up from germline, CDR1 is LNHDA and CDR2 is SQIVND (reference sequence). The CDR3 spans 15 residues. CDR3 loop: CASRVTSGGLNEQFF. CDR3 nucleotide sequence: TGTGCCAGTAGGGTGACTAGCGGGGGGCTCAATGAGCAGTTCTTC.

The chain joins TRBV2 to TRBJ1-1; D ambiguous. Germline CDR1 and CDR2: SNHLY and FYNNEI. V lost 5 bases and J 6 bases, leaving 13 bases between the germline ends. This CDR3 has 13 residues. Here the CDR3 DNA reads TGTGCCAGCAGTCCTTGGAACGGGGCTGAAGCTTTCTTT. Translated, it gives CASSPWNGAEAFF.

The chain uses TRBV5-1 and TRBJ2-3; 11 positions match TRBD2. The J segment lost 2 bases and the V segment lost 4 bases, leaving 6 bases of the junction unmatched. Germline V CDR1 and CDR2: SGHRS, YFSETQ. The CDR3 covers 16 residues. The CDR3 loop reads CASSPTSGGFTDTQYF. CDR3 nucleotides: TGCGCCAGCAGCCCCACTAGCGGGGGTTTCACAGATACGCAGTATTTT.

This clone was recorded only once. The CDR3 DNA is TGCGCCAGCAGCTCCCTGGGGGGCCAAGAGACCCAGTACTTC. This sequence encodes CASSSLGGQETQYF. The V call is TRBV5-1, the J call TRBJ2-5, with D possibly TRBD2 on 6 matching bases. The CDR3 is 14 residues long. The V and J ends lost 3 bases and 1 base respectively, with 10 bases between them. CDR1 and CDR2 from the germline V gene are SGHRS and YFSETQ.

This clone was seen once. V usage is TRBV7-9 and J usage is TRBJ2-7, with TRBD1 matching over 9 bases. Germline CDR1 and CDR2: SEHNR and FQNEAQ (reference sequence). V shed 4 bases and J 2 bases; nucleotides not matched to a gene: 12. The CDR3 is made up of 17 amino acids. CDR3: CASSSNRGQGGTYEQYF. The CDR3 coding sequence is TGTGCCAGCAGCTCCAACCGGGGACAGGGCGGCACCTACGAGCAGTACTTC. The full variable domain, rest sourced from reference TRBV7-9 and TRBJ2-7, is DTGVSQNPRHKITKRGQNVTFRCDPISEHNRLYWYRQTLGQGPEFLTYFQNEAQLEKSRLLSDRFSAERPKGSFSTLEIQRTEQGDSAMYLCASSSNRGQGGTYEQYFGPGTRLTVT.

The chain carries TRBV7-9 and TRBJ1-3; D is unresolved. Trimming pared 3 bases from V and 0 bases from J, leaving 9 bases between. Per the germline V gene, CDR1 is SEHNR and CDR2 is FQNEAQ (reference sequence). The CDR3 loop spans 15 amino acids. The CDR3 is CASSFDGISGNTIYF. In nucleotides, the CDR3 is TGTGCCAGCAGCTTCGACGGGATCTCTGGAAACACCATATATTTT.

The gene calls are TRBV5-1 and TRBJ2-5, with 7 bases lining up with TRBD1. The CDR3 spans 15 residues. The V and J ends lost 3 bases and 1 base, in that order; junction bases with no gene match: 6. Germline V lookup: CDR1 SGHRS, CDR2 YFSETQ. The CDR3 sequence is CASSSTGARQETQYF. The CDR3 DNA sequence: TGCGCCAGCAGCTCAACAGGGGCTCGCCAAGAGACCCAGTACTTC.

The chain links TRBV15 to TRBJ1-5; 7 bases are a match to TRBD1. The germline gives CDR1 LNHNV, CDR2 YYDKDF (reference sequence). The CDR3 has 16 residues. Germline trimming cut 1 base from V and 0 bases from J; bases unmatched to any gene: 3. The CDR3 DNA sequence: TGTGCCACCAGCAGAGGGGACAGCTATAGCAATCAGCCCCAGCATTTT. Residues: CATSRGDSYSNQPQHF.

This clone appeared a single time. The rearrangement uses TRBV6-6 and TRBJ2-3, with no clear D. V gave up 4 bases and J gave up 1 base, with 6 bases separating them. The CDR3 loop spans 13 amino acids. The V gene's germline CDR1 is MNHNY and CDR2 SVGAGI (reference sequence). The CDR3 region has the DNA TGTGCCAGCAGTTTGGCAGGCACAGATACGCAGTATTTT. This gives the protein CASSLAGTDTQYF.